This is a list of T cell receptor beta chains from one sample in a study of blood T cell repertoires in COVID-19. Generated by immunoSEQ multiplex PCR, the TCRdb table keeps only in-frame clones and is missing some. Of 200,000 to 250,000 clones listed, around four fifths are singletons. Material for sequencing was peripheral blood. The origin of the receptors is a woman aged 80 or over with COVID-19, enrolled during active disease. The CDR3 runs from the conserved cysteine through the conserved F or W. The D gene is left open where the match is weak. The size field is filled for only some rows; it gives once, few, many or a size class.

J gene,V gene,D gene,clone size,CDR3 DNA,CDR3 protein
TRBJ2-7,TRBV6-1,TRBD2,.,TGTGCCAGCAGTGAACACACTAGCGGGGTCTCTTTC,CASSEHTSGVSF
TRBJ2-1,TRBV19,TRBD2,.,TGTGCCAGTAGTGCCCTAGCGGGTTTTGCCTACAATGAGCAGTTCTTC,CASSALAGFAYNEQFF
TRBJ2-1,TRBV4-1,.,.,TGCGCCAGCAGCCAACCTAGCGCCAATGAGCAGTTCTTC,CASSQPSANEQFF
TRBJ1-2,TRBV7-9,.,.,TGTGCCAGCAGTCGCCCAAATCAGGGTAACTATGGCTACACCTTC,CASSRPNQGNYGYTF
TRBJ1-4,TRBV18,.,.,TGTGCCAGCTCCCAGGGCCCGAATGAAAAACTGTTTTTT,CASSQGPNEKLFF
TRBJ1-2,TRBV28,.,.,TGTGCCAGCACCCAAAACGCGGCAGGTGGGAGAGGCTACACCTTC,CASTQNAAGGRGYTF
TRBJ1-1,TRBV6-6,.,.,TGTGCCAGCAGTTTAGACAGTATGAACACTGAAGCTTTCTTT,CASSLDSMNTEAFF
TRBJ1-2,TRBV5-1,.,.,TGCGCCAGCAGCTTGGAGGCAGGAAGCTATGGCTACACCTTC,CASSLEAGSYGYTF
TRBJ1-1,TRBV5-1,TRBD1,.,TGCGCCAGCAGCTTGACACCGCAGGGGGCGGGAGCTTTCTTT,CASSLTPQGAGAFF
TRBJ1-1,TRBV5-1,.,.,TGCGCCAGCAGCTCTTCGACAGCGAACACTGAAGCTTTCTTT,CASSSSTANTEAFF
TRBJ2-7,TRBV4-1,.,.,TGCGCCAGTAGTATGGCGGGACTTACCCTTTTACAGCAGTACTTC,CASSMAGLTLLQQYF
TRBJ1-5,TRBV6-6,.,.,TGTGCCAGCAGTCCCCAGATCAATCAGCCCCAGCATTTT,CASSPQINQPQHF
TRBJ1-2,TRBV2,TRBD1,.,TGTGCCAGCCCCGAAGGCGGGACAGGGGAGCCCTATGGCTACACCTTC,CASPEGGTGEPYGYTF
TRBJ2-2,TRBV7-3,.,.,TGTGCCAGCAGCTCGGGTGCGGGGGAGCTGTTTTTT,CASSSGAGELFF
TRBJ2-2,TRBV27,TRBD1,.,TGTGCCAGCAGTTTAGAGGGGGCGGTAGTAACCGGGGAGCTGTTTTTT,CASSLEGAVVTGELFF
TRBJ1-1,TRBV9,.,.,TGTGCCAGCAGCCCCCGGGGGACTATGAACACTGAAGCTTTCTTT,CASSPRGTMNTEAFF
TRBJ1-2,TRBV3-1/TRBV3-2,TRBD1,few,TGTGCCAGCAGCCAGTGGGACAGGGATGACTATGGCTACACCTTC,CASSQWDRDDYGYTF
TRBJ2-1,TRBV7-3,TRBD1,.,TGTGCCAGCAGCCCACAGACAGGGATTCCCTACAATGAGCAGTTCTTC,CASSPQTGIPYNEQFF
TRBJ1-5,TRBV20-1,.,.,TGCAGTGCTAGTACCGCCGAGAGGCCCCAGCATTTT,CSASTAERPQHF
TRBJ2-1,TRBV7-6,TRBD1,.,TGTGCCAGCAGCCCAGGGGGACAGGGATACAATGAGCAGTTCTTC,CASSPGGQGYNEQFF
TRBJ2-7,TRBV7-9,.,.,TGTGCCAGCAGCTTTGGGGCACTCTACGAGCAGTACTTC,CASSFGALYEQYF
TRBJ1-5,TRBV15,TRBD1,.,TGTGCCACCAGCATTCCACAGGGGGCGAGGAATCAGCCCCAGCATTTT,CATSIPQGARNQPQHF
TRBJ2-3,TRBV7-2,TRBD2,once,TGTGCCAGCAGGAAACTAGCGTCGGGCACAGATACGCAGTATTTT,CASRKLASGTDTQYF
TRBJ2-1,TRBV9,TRBD2,.,TGTGCCAACAGCACCCGACTAGCGGGGGAGCAGTTCTTC,CANSTRLAGEQFF
TRBJ2-7,TRBV25-1,TRBD1,.,TGTGCCAGCAGTGAATCGGGGACAGGATCCTACGAGCAGTACTTC,CASSESGTGSYEQYF
TRBJ2-7,TRBV7-9,.,.,TGTGCCAGCAGCGCCAGACTTACACCCTACGAGCAGTACTTC,CASSARLTPYEQYF
TRBJ2-1,TRBV11-3,TRBD2,once,TGTGCCAGCAGCCAGCTAGCGGGAGGGGACAATGAGCAGTTCTTC,CASSQLAGGDNEQFF
TRBJ1-6,TRBV4-1,.,once,TGCGCCAGCAGCCAAGTGCCAGGGGAAAATTCACCCCTCCACTTT,CASSQVPGENSPLHF
TRBJ1-2,TRBV24-1,.,.,TGTGCCACCAGCTACCTGGGGAGTGGCTACACCTTC,CATSYLGSGYTF
TRBJ1-6,TRBV18,.,.,TGTGCCAGCTCCCAGCGAGATCCCGTGGGCTCCTATAATTCACCCCTCCACTTT,CASSQRDPVGSYNSPLHF
TRBJ1-3,TRBV30,TRBD1,.,TGTGCCTGCCAGGGACAGGGTGTTTACACCATATATTTT,CACQGQGVYTIYF
TRBJ2-7,TRBV7-9,TRBD1,.,TGTGCCAGCAGCCTACAGGGGGCATCCTTCTACGAGCAGTACTTC,CASSLQGASFYEQYF
TRBJ1-1,TRBV11-2,.,.,TGTGCCAGCAGCTTAGGTACAGAGGAAGCTTTCTTT,CASSLGTEEAFF
TRBJ2-7,TRBV5-1,TRBD2,.,TGCGCCAGCAGCTTGGATGGCGGGGGGTACTCTGGGCAGTACTTC,CASSLDGGGYSGQYF
TRBJ2-7,TRBV7-2,TRBD2,.,TGTGCCAGCAGCCGACTAGCGGAGTACGAGCAGTACTTC,CASSRLAEYEQYF
TRBJ1-2,TRBV18,TRBD1,.,TGTGCCAGCTCAAATGGACAGGGCTATGGCTACACCTTC,CASSNGQGYGYTF
TRBJ2-1,TRBV7-9,TRBD1,.,TGTGCCAGCAGCTCACCGGGACAGGGGGGGAATGAGCAGTTCTTC,CASSSPGQGGNEQFF
TRBJ2-7,TRBV7-2,.,few,TGTGCCAGCAGCCTCTTTTTTAGCTCCTACGAGCAGTACTTC,CASSLFFSSYEQYF
TRBJ1-2,TRBV5-4,.,.,TGTGCCAGCAGCTTGGGCAGGGCCTCTTATGGCTACACCTTC,CASSLGRASYGYTF
TRBJ2-7,TRBV27,TRBD2,.,TGTGCCAGCAGTTTATCGGGCGGGAGGGCCGACGAGCAGTACTTC,CASSLSGGRADEQYF